The following is a T cell receptor beta chain sequence with its context. The CDR3 has 14 amino acids. Germline V gene lookup returns CDR1 SGHNT and CDR2 YYREEE (reference sequence). The V end lost 2 bases, the J end lost 2 bases, and 9 bases lay between the germline ends. This entry comes from a study of blood T cell repertoires in COVID-19. Clones were read by immunoSEQ multiplex PCR, and TCRdb kept only the in-frame ones, dropping some. Seen here are over 150,000 clones, approximately 83% observed once, and the top ten hold roughly 11%. Sequencing was carried out using peripheral blood. The receptor's source is a man between 70 and 80 years old with active or convalescent COVID-19. The V call is TRBV5-4, the J call TRBJ2-3, with D possibly matching TRBD2 (5 bases). In DNA form, the CDR3 reads TGTGCCAGCAGCTTTAGCGATTCCACAGATACGCAGTATTTT. It codes for CASSFSDSTDTQYF.